The rows below give T cell receptor beta chains drawn from one sample of a study of T cell responses to AZD1222 COVID-19 vaccine. Libraries were prepared by immunoSEQ multiplex PCR; TCRdb keeps only in-frame clonotypes and omits some of them. The repertoire consists of 90,000 to 150,000 clones, with 86% occurring once and the leading ten covering approximately 16%. Source: peripheral blood, taken 28 days after the second AZD1222 dose. All receptors come from an adult who received the AZD1222 COVID-19 vaccine. Each CDR3 is given with its conserved first and last residue. The D gene is left open where the match is weak. A row's size may be missing; if present it is once, few, many or a size class.

d_gene	len	j_gene	abundance	v_gene	CDR3aa	CDR3nt
-	14	TRBJ2-7	few	TRBV27	CASSVRGNSYEQYF	TGTGCCAGCAGTGTAAGGGGGAACTCCTACGAGCAGTACTTC
-	12	TRBJ1-1	-	TRBV7-9	CASSPFNTEAFF	TGTGCCAGCAGCCCCTTTAATACTGAAGCTTTCTTT
-	15	TRBJ1-2	-	TRBV19	CASSIRPGIDYGYTF	TGTGCCAGTAGTATACGGCCGGGGATTGACTATGGCTACACCTTC
-	17	TRBJ2-3	-	TRBV6-1	CASSEGFSGSSTDTQYF	TGTGCCAGCAGTGAAGGGTTTAGCGGCTCTAGCACAGATACGCAGTATTTT
TRBD1	16	TRBJ2-5	-	TRBV5-5	CASSSHPRGRLETQYF	TGTGCCAGCAGCTCTCACCCCAGGGGGCGCTTAGAGACCCAGTACTTC
TRBD1	15	TRBJ1-6	-	TRBV3-1/TRBV3-2	CASSLEGQGYSPLHF	TGTGCCAGCAGCCTAGAGGGACAGGGCTATTCACCCCTCCACTTT
TRBD1	13	TRBJ1-2	few	TRBV12-3/TRBV12-4	CASSLQGERGYTF	TGTGCCAGCAGTTTACAGGGGGAAAGAGGCTACACCTTC
-	15	TRBJ2-1	-	TRBV5-1	CASSLSATRTERQFF	TGCGCCAGCAGCTTGTCGGCTACCCGGACCGAAAGACAGTTCTTC
-	16	TRBJ1-3	-	TRBV15	CATSRGGGGSGNTIYF	TGTGCCACCAGCAGAGGTGGGGGCGGCTCTGGAAACACCATATATTTT
-	13	TRBJ1-2	few	TRBV29-1	CSVDPPADYGYTF	TGCAGCGTTGATCCTCCGGCGGACTATGGCTACACCTTC
TRBD1	15	TRBJ1-1	-	TRBV5-4	CASSSRTGAYAEAFF	TGTGCCAGCAGCTCCCGGACAGGGGCGTACGCTGAAGCTTTCTTT
-	17	TRBJ2-2	-	TRBV21-1	CASSKAKLAGETGELFF	TGTGCCAGCAGCAAAGCGAAACTAGCGGGAGAAACCGGGGAGCTGTTTTTT
-	13	TRBJ1-5	-	TRBV5-5	CASSFVSDQPQHF	TGTGCCAGCAGCTTTGTCAGCGATCAGCCCCAGCATTTT
-	14	TRBJ1-3	-	TRBV10-2	CASRDGTSGNTIYF	TGCGCCAGCAGGGACGGGACCTCTGGAAACACCATATATTTT
-	12	TRBJ1-5	-	TRBV12-3/TRBV12-4	CASSLDGRAQHF	TGTGCCAGCAGTTTAGACGGCCGCGCCCAGCATTTT
TRBD1	14	TRBJ1-1	-	TRBV18	CASSLRQGRTEAFF	TGTGCCAGCTCACTGAGACAGGGTCGGACTGAAGCTTTCTTT
-	15	TRBJ2-7	-	TRBV5-4	CASSAGQTSSYEQYF	TGTGCCAGCAGCGCCGGACAGACGAGCTCCTACGAGCAGTACTTC
-	17	TRBJ1-1	-	TRBV27	CASRPTTTHLTERGAFF	TGTGCCAGCAGACCGACGACGACTCATCTCACTGAGCGTGGAGCTTTCTTT
-	14	TRBJ1-1	-	TRBV5-6	CASSSEGGRTEAFF	TGTGCCAGCAGCTCCGAAGGAGGACGAACTGAAGCTTTCTTT
-	12	TRBJ2-1	-	TRBV6-1	CASSDFDNEQFF	TGTGCCAGCAGTGATTTCGACAATGAGCAGTTCTTC
-	16	TRBJ2-4	-	TRBV19	CASSILMGVAKNIQYF	TGTGCCAGTAGTATCCTTATGGGGGTAGCCAAAAACATTCAGTACTTC
-	13	TRBJ2-1	once	TRBV27	CASSLSGDNEQFF	TGTGCCAGCAGTTTATCTGGGGACAATGAGCAGTTCTTC
-	16	TRBJ1-2	-	TRBV4-3	CASSQLNNQGAYGYTF	TGCGCCAGCAGCCAACTTAATAACCAGGGTGCATATGGCTACACCTTC
TRBD1	15	TRBJ2-7	-	TRBV6-5	CASSQGVPGSYEQYF	TGTGCCAGCAGCCAGGGGGTTCCAGGTTCCTACGAGCAGTACTTC
TRBD1	16	TRBJ1-5	few	TRBV10-3	CAISESGGISNQPQHF	TGTGCCATCAGTGAGTCAGGGGGCATAAGCAATCAGCCCCAGCATTTT
-	13	TRBJ1-1	-	TRBV4-1	CASSQVAGREAFF	TGCGCCAGCAGCCAAGTCGCGGGGAGGGAAGCTTTCTTT
TRBD2	15	TRBJ2-3	-	TRBV24-1	CATSDLREATDTQYF	TGTGCCACCAGTGATTTGCGGGAGGCTACAGATACGCAGTATTTT
-	12	TRBJ2-1	medium-sized	TRBV6-2/TRBV6-3	CASSYPWGEQFF	TGTGCCAGCAGTTACCCATGGGGTGAGCAGTTCTTC
-	14	TRBJ1-6	-	TRBV7-3	CASSADSVGSPLHF	TGTGCCAGCAGCGCCGACTCGGTCGGTTCACCCCTCCACTTT
-	14	TRBJ1-2	-	TRBV4-2	CASSQDRNNYGYTF	TGTGCCAGCAGCCAAGATAGGAATAACTATGGCTACACCTTC
-	13	TRBJ1-1	few	TRBV20-1	CSASPGPAREAFF	TGCAGTGCTAGTCCGGGGCCAGCGAGGGAGGCTTTCTTT
-	15	TRBJ1-2	-	TRBV9	CASSKTGRENYGYTF	TGTGCCAGCAGCAAAACCGGACGGGAGAACTATGGCTACACCTTC
-	15	TRBJ1-1	-	TRBV6-5	CASRTRGGSGTEAFF	TGTGCCAGCAGGACCCGAGGGGGGTCGGGCACTGAAGCTTTCTTT
-	16	TRBJ2-5	-	TRBV9	CASSANPRDVQETQYF	TGTGCCAGCAGCGCGAACCCCCGGGACGTCCAAGAGACCCAGTACTTC
-	15	TRBJ1-2	-	TRBV5-8	CASSLKGYKNYGYTF	TGTGCCAGCAGCTTAAAAGGATACAAAAACTATGGCTACACCTTC
TRBD1	13	TRBJ1-2	-	TRBV7-2	CASSLEPGGGYTF	TGTGCCAGCAGCTTGGAGCCAGGGGGAGGCTACACCTTC
-	13	TRBJ2-1	-	TRBV18	CASSELNGREQFF	TGTGCCAGCTCGGAGTTAAACGGACGGGAGCAGTTCTTC
-	13	TRBJ1-1	-	TRBV2	CVTNGGRDTEAFF	TGTGTCACCAACGGGGGACGGGACACTGAAGCTTTCTTT
TRBD2	14	TRBJ2-7	-	TRBV5-8	CASSLGGSSYEQYF	TGTGCCAGCAGCTTGGGCGGGAGCTCCTACGAGCAGTACTTC
TRBD2	15	TRBJ2-1	-	TRBV7-9	CASSLQAGVSGEQFF	TGTGCCAGCAGCTTACAAGCGGGAGTATCTGGTGAGCAGTTCTTC
-	17	TRBJ2-7	-	TRBV7-6	CASRAGSPFLRTYEQYF	TGTGCCAGCCGGGCAGGGAGCCCTTTCTTAAGAACCTACGAGCAGTACTTC
-	13	TRBJ2-1	-	TRBV29-1	CSVATGAYNEQFF	TGCAGCGTTGCGACGGGGGCATACAATGAGCAGTTCTTC
TRBD1	14	TRBJ2-7	once	TRBV11-2	CASSLGTGTYEQYF	TGTGCCAGCAGCTTGGGGACAGGGACCTACGAGCAGTACTTC
-	12	TRBJ2-7	-	TRBV7-9	CASSHKTYEQYF	TGTGCCAGCAGCCATAAGACCTACGAGCAGTACTTC
TRBD2	20	TRBJ2-3	-	TRBV15	CATSRTPRRLAGGWVDTQYF	TGTGCCACCAGCAGAACCCCCAGGAGACTAGCGGGAGGGTGGGTGGATACGCAGTATTTT
-	17	TRBJ2-2	-	TRBV9	CASSGGTETVDTGELFF	TGTGCCAGCAGCGGGGGGACTGAAACGGTGGACACCGGGGAGCTGTTTTTT
TRBD2	13	TRBJ2-1	-	TRBV29-1	CSVLAGVGNEQFF	TGCAGCGTCTTAGCGGGAGTCGGCAATGAGCAGTTCTTC
TRBD1	17	TRBJ1-2	-	TRBV4-1	CASSRGVWDRVRYGYTF	TGCGCCAGCAGCCGCGGGGTATGGGACAGGGTTAGGTATGGCTACACCTTC
TRBD2	15	TRBJ2-3	-	TRBV7-9	CASSRSSGGTDTQYF	TGTGCCAGCAGCCGCTCTAGCGGGGGCACAGATACGCAGTATTTT